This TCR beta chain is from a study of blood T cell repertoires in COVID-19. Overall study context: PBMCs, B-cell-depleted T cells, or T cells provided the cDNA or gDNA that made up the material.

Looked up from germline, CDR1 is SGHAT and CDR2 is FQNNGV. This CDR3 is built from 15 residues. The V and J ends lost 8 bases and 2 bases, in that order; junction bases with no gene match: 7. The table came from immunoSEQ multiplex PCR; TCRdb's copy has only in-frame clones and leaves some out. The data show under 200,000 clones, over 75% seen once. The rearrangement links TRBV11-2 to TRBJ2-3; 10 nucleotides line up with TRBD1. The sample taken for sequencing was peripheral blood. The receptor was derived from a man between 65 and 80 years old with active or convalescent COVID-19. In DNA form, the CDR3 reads TGTGCCAGCTCCACCGGGACAGGGGTCACAGATACGCAGTATTTT. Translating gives CASSTGTGVTDTQYF.